The source of this TCR beta chain is a study of shared clonotypes between healthy human individuals. There are 13 residues in the CDR3. Germline V gene lookup returns CDR1 SNHLY and CDR2 FYNNEI. V lost 3 bases and J 4 bases, leaving 9 bases between the germline ends. Clones were read by immunoSEQ multiplex PCR, and TCRdb kept only the in-frame ones, dropping some. The sample lists about 1 million clones; 70% to 80% were seen once. CD45RA+ naive and CD45RA-negative memory subsets were separated from CD4+ cells. The sequenced material came from memory CD4+ T cells sorted from blood. Subset defined: CD45RA-negative fraction. The chain combines TRBV2 with TRBJ2-5; D is ambiguous. This clonotype was obtained from a man aged 18 to 29 in good health. CDR3 region: CASSDSLGETQYF. CDR3 nucleotides: TGTGCCAGCAGTGATAGCCTCGGAGAGACCCAGTACTTC.